This is a list of T cell receptor beta chains from one sample in a study of pediatric ulcerative colitis. Assay: immunoSEQ multiplex PCR; the TCRdb copy retains only in-frame clones and omits some. The data show 37,000 or so clones, roughly 85% seen once. Sequencing was carried out using blood. These receptors all come from a girl aged 10 to 17 with moderate ulcerative colitis. Both conserved end residues are part of each CDR3. A D gene is named only where the DNA matches it firmly. For some rows the clone size is stated as once, few or many, or as a class when expanded; others skip it.

DNA: TGTGCCAGCAGCTTTACCGCCGGGAGGCAGGTCTATGGCTACACCTTC
CDR3: CASSFTAGRQVYGYTF
size: medium-sized
V: TRBV7-6
D: -
J: TRBJ1-2

DNA: TGTGCCAGCAGTCATAGACTAGCGGGAGCAGAGACCCAGTACTTC
CDR3: CASSHRLAGAETQYF
size: -
V: TRBV7-9
D: TRBD2
J: TRBJ2-5

DNA: TGTGCCTGGACCCAAGGAGTCCGGGGAACTGAAGCTTTCTTT
CDR3: CAWTQGVRGTEAFF
size: -
V: TRBV30
D: -
J: TRBJ1-1

DNA: TGTGCCAGCAGCCTGGGCGGGAGGGGAACTGAAGCTTTCTTT
CDR3: CASSLGGRGTEAFF
size: -
V: TRBV13
D: -
J: TRBJ1-1

DNA: TGTGCCAGCAGCGCCGGTCCCGAGGCTGGAAACACCATATATTTT
CDR3: CASSAGPEAGNTIYF
size: -
V: TRBV9
D: -
J: TRBJ1-3

DNA: TGTGCTAGTGGTTTGAAAGGGCAGGGGCGGGAGACCCAGTACTTC
CDR3: CASGLKGQGRETQYF
size: -
V: TRBV12-5
D: -
J: TRBJ2-5

DNA: TGTGCCAGCAGCGAGAGACCCAGGGTCCTGGGCTCCTACGAGCAGTACTTC
CDR3: CASSERPRVLGSYEQYF
size: -
V: TRBV5-6
D: -
J: TRBJ2-7

DNA: TGTGCCAGTAGCCCCATTCATCTAGAGGGATTGAACTATGGCTACACCTTC
CDR3: CASSPIHLEGLNYGYTF
size: -
V: TRBV19
D: -
J: TRBJ1-2

DNA: TGCGCCAGCAGCTCCCCCCCCAATAGCGGGAGGGCTTGGTTTCAACGGGCTGATGAGCAGTTCTTC
CDR3: CASSSPPNSGRAWFQRADEQFF
size: -
V: TRBV5-1
D: TRBD2
J: TRBJ2-1

DNA: TGTGCCAGCAGTCCCCTCGACAGGAGTCTCTATGGCTACACCTTC
CDR3: CASSPLDRSLYGYTF
size: -
V: TRBV28
D: -
J: TRBJ1-2

DNA: TGTGCCAGCTCACCACCGGGACAGGGGCTAAGCGAGACCCAGTACTTC
CDR3: CASSPPGQGLSETQYF
size: -
V: TRBV18
D: TRBD1
J: TRBJ2-5

DNA: TGCGCCAGCAGCCAAGAAACAGGCATGAGCAATCAGCCCCAGCATTTT
CDR3: CASSQETGMSNQPQHF
size: -
V: TRBV4-3
D: -
J: TRBJ1-5

DNA: TGTGCCAGCAGTTACACCACAGGTTCGGCTGAAGCTTTCTTT
CDR3: CASSYTTGSAEAFF
size: -
V: TRBV6-6
D: -
J: TRBJ1-1

DNA: TGTGCCAGCAGCTTAGGGCTCACAGGTGAGAATCAGCCCCAGCATTTT
CDR3: CASSLGLTGENQPQHF
size: -
V: TRBV7-8
D: -
J: TRBJ1-5

DNA: TGTGCTACGGCCGTTGGGGGCTCCTATAATTCACCCCTCCACTTT
CDR3: CATAVGGSYNSPLHF
size: -
V: TRBV19
D: -
J: TRBJ1-6

DNA: TGTGCCAGCAGCTTAGGGATACAAGGGTCGGATACGCAGTATTTT
CDR3: CASSLGIQGSDTQYF
size: -
V: TRBV7-9
D: -
J: TRBJ2-3

DNA: TGTGCCAGCCTTGGACACAGCACTGAAGCTTTCTTT
CDR3: CASLGHSTEAFF
size: -
V: TRBV6-5
D: -
J: TRBJ1-1

DNA: TGTGCCAGCAGTGAGAATTACGGGGGTCAGCCCCAGCATTTT
CDR3: CASSENYGGQPQHF
size: -
V: TRBV6-1
D: -
J: TRBJ1-5

DNA: TGTGCCAGCAGTCCTGACAGGGTCGATAGTGAAAAACTGTTTTTT
CDR3: CASSPDRVDSEKLFF
size: -
V: TRBV2
D: TRBD1
J: TRBJ1-4

DNA: TGTGCCAGCAGCGCCACAGCTAGCAACGTCAATGAGCAGTTCTTC
CDR3: CASSATASNVNEQFF
size: -
V: TRBV9
D: -
J: TRBJ2-1

DNA: TGTGCCAGCAGTGCCGGACAACCCGGGGGCTACACCTTC
CDR3: CASSAGQPGGYTF
size: -
V: TRBV6-1
D: -
J: TRBJ1-2

DNA: TGTGCCAGCAGTTCCGTAGCAAGCGGGTACAATGAGCAGTTCTTC
CDR3: CASSSVASGYNEQFF
size: -
V: TRBV6-5
D: -
J: TRBJ2-1

DNA: TGTGCCAGCAGCTTTGGGGGGCGTGGGGCTGTGGAAAAACTGTTTTTT
CDR3: CASSFGGRGAVEKLFF
size: -
V: TRBV7-2
D: -
J: TRBJ1-4

DNA: TGTGCCAGCAGCTTTAACAGGGTGGGGGCGTTAAATACTGAAGCTTTCTTT
CDR3: CASSFNRVGALNTEAFF
size: few
V: TRBV11-1
D: -
J: TRBJ1-1

DNA: TGTGCCAGCAGCTTTAGCGCAAACACTGAAGCTTTCTTT
CDR3: CASSFSANTEAFF
size: -
V: TRBV7-2
D: -
J: TRBJ1-1

DNA: TGTGCCATCAGCCCTTTGGGGGGACCCTACAATGAGCAGTTCTTC
CDR3: CAISPLGGPYNEQFF
size: -
V: TRBV10-3
D: -
J: TRBJ2-1

DNA: TGTGCCAGCAGCCTACTCCACCGGACTAGCACCTCTCACGAGCAGTACTTC
CDR3: CASSLLHRTSTSHEQYF
size: -
V: TRBV5-4
D: TRBD2
J: TRBJ2-7

DNA: TGTGCCAGCACGAAAGGGGAAGGCACTGAAGCTTTCTTT
CDR3: CASTKGEGTEAFF
size: -
V: TRBV2
D: -
J: TRBJ1-1

DNA: TGTGCCTGGAGTGTAAGTTTTCTTGGGGCCAACGTCCTGACTTTC
CDR3: CAWSVSFLGANVLTF
size: -
V: TRBV30
D: -
J: TRBJ2-6

DNA: TGTGCCAGCAGCGTATCGACAGCGAGCTCCTACGAGCAGTACTTC
CDR3: CASSVSTASSYEQYF
size: -
V: TRBV9
D: -
J: TRBJ2-7

DNA: TGTGCCATTGGACAGGGTGGGGACACCATATATTTT
CDR3: CAIGQGGDTIYF
size: few
V: TRBV10-3
D: TRBD1
J: TRBJ1-3

DNA: TGTGCCAGCAGCTTAGCCAGTAACTATGGCTACACCTTC
CDR3: CASSLASNYGYTF
size: once
V: TRBV7-2
D: -
J: TRBJ1-2

DNA: TGTGCCAGCAGTGCCATGACAGGGGAAGCTTTCTTT
CDR3: CASSAMTGEAFF
size: -
V: TRBV6-1
D: TRBD1
J: TRBJ1-1

DNA: TGTGCCAGCAGCTTAGCTAGCGGCACAGATACGCAGTATTTT
CDR3: CASSLASGTDTQYF
size: -
V: TRBV7-2
D: -
J: TRBJ2-3

DNA: TGTGCCAGCAGTGAGTTAACGAGGTACAATGAGCAGTTCTTC
CDR3: CASSELTRYNEQFF
size: -
V: TRBV2
D: -
J: TRBJ2-1

DNA: TGTGCCATCAGCGGAGTGGTAGATGGCTACACCTTC
CDR3: CAISGVVDGYTF
size: -
V: TRBV10-3
D: -
J: TRBJ1-2

DNA: TGTGCCAGCAGTTCTACAGGGTCCACTGAAGCTTTCTTT
CDR3: CASSSTGSTEAFF
size: -
V: TRBV6-1
D: -
J: TRBJ1-1

DNA: TGTGCTAGTGGTTTTTGGGCAGGCCCGGAAAGGCGGACTGAAGCTTTCTTT
CDR3: CASGFWAGPERRTEAFF
size: -
V: TRBV12-5
D: -
J: TRBJ1-1

DNA: TGTGCCAGCAGCCCACCTTCGGGCCACGGGGCCTACGAGCAGTACTTC
CDR3: CASSPPSGHGAYEQYF
size: once
V: TRBV9
D: -
J: TRBJ2-7

DNA: TGTGCCAGTAGTAACGGACTAGCGGGCAACTACAATGAGCAGTTCTTC
CDR3: CASSNGLAGNYNEQFF
size: -
V: TRBV19
D: TRBD2
J: TRBJ2-1

DNA: TGTGCCAGCAGTTCACAGGGGTCCGGGGATACGCAGTATTTT
CDR3: CASSSQGSGDTQYF
size: -
V: TRBV2
D: TRBD1
J: TRBJ2-3

DNA: TGCGCCAGCAGTAAGATTGATAGCAATCAGCCCCAGCATTTT
CDR3: CASSKIDSNQPQHF
size: -
V: TRBV4-1
D: -
J: TRBJ1-5